The 20 T cell receptor beta chains presented below share a single source sample, sequenced in a study of CD8+ T cells in alopecia areata. RNA, once extracted, was reverse transcribed into cDNA for use as the sequencing template. Libraries were prepared by immunoSEQ multiplex PCR; TCRdb keeps only in-frame clonotypes and omits some of them. Of roughly 250,000 clones listed, roughly 63% are singletons. Sample treatment: oral pan-JAK inhibitor, 5-10 mg twice daily. Sequenced material: CD4+ T cells sorted from blood, taken around week 54, from a patient treated with tofacitinib. The receptors derive from a human donor with alopecia areata.

The rearrangement uses TRBV7-8 and TRBJ2-7, with D perhaps TRBD1 (5 bases). V lost 0 bases and J lost 3, with 9 bases in between. The germline gives CDR1 SGHVS, CDR2 FQNEAQ. The CDR3 contains 14 residues. The DNA for the CDR3 is TGTGCCAGCAGCTTAGCGGGCAGGGTCTACGAGCAGTACTTC. It is translated as CASSLAGRVYEQYF. Using reference TRBV7-8 and TRBJ2-7 for the parts outside the CDR3, the full variable domain is GAGVSQSPRYKVAKRGQDVALRCDPISGHVSLFWYQQALGQGPEFLTYFQNEAQLDKSGLPSDRFFAERPEGSVSTLKIQRTQQEDSAVYLCASSLAGRVYEQYFGPGTRLTVT.

The rearrangement uses TRBV2 and TRBJ1-4; TRBD1 matches 8 bases. Trimming at V came to 7 bases and at J to 3 bases, leaving 4 bases not matched to a gene. The CDR3 is 14 amino acids. CDR1 and CDR2 from the germline V gene are SNHLY and FYNNEI. CDR3 coding DNA: TGTGCCAGCAACTCGGGACAGGCTAATGAAAAACTGTTTTTT. Residues: CASNSGQANEKLFF. The entire variable domain, with the rest obtained from reference TRBV2 and TRBJ1-4, is as follows: EPEVTQTPSHQVTQMGQEVILRCVPISNHLYFYWYRQILGQKVEFLVSFYNNEISEKSEIFDDQFSVERPDGSNFTLKIRSTKLEDSAMYFCASNSGQANEKLFFGSGTQLSVL.

This clone was picked up one time. This chain links TRBV5-1 with TRBJ2-5; either TRBD1 or TRBD2 may supply D (5 bases each). Trimming shortened V by 3 bases and J by 5 bases, and 17 bases separated the two germline ends. The germline V gene has CDR1 SGHRS and CDR2 YFSETQ. The CDR3 extends over 15 amino acids. CDR3 nucleotides: TGCGCCAGCAGCTCCCGGGGCACCACGAAGGAGACCCAGTACTTC. Translated, it gives CASSSRGTTKETQYF.

The chain couples TRBV12-5 to TRBJ2-5, with TRBD2 identical over 10 bases. This CDR3 spans 19 amino acids. The germline V gene encodes CDR1 LGHNT and CDR2 FRNRAP. The V segment lost 2 bases and the J segment 1 base; nucleotides outside the gene matches: 13. The CDR3, as DNA: TGTGCTAGTGGTTTGATGGCTAGCGGGGGCCCCAGGCCCCAAGAGACCCAGTACTTC. Encoded protein: CASGLMASGGPRPQETQYF.

This clone has just one count. The J gene is TRBJ1-1, the V gene TRBV4-1, with a weak D call TRBD1 (5 bases). Germline V CDR1 and CDR2: MGHRA, YSYEKL. The CDR3 totals 16 residues. The V end was cut by 4 bases, the J end by 5 bases, with 20 bases between. CDR3 loop: CASSLGGGGHSTEAFF. The CDR3, as DNA: TGCGCCAGCAGCCTAGGCGGCGGAGGACACTCTACTGAAGCTTTCTTT.

V usage is TRBV7-3 and J usage is TRBJ2-1; D gene uncertain. V lost 5 bases to trimming and J lost 6 bases, with 17 bases between them. The V gene's germline CDR1 is SGHTA and CDR2 FQGTGA. The CDR3 length is 15 residues. This CDR3 reads CASSQAASFSNEQFF. In nucleotides, the CDR3 is TGTGCCAGCAGCCAAGCCGCCTCGTTCAGCAATGAGCAGTTCTTC.

This clone has just a few counts. This chain uses TRBV29-1 with TRBJ2-1; D ambiguous. Trimming left V 1 base short and J 9 bases short, with 16 bases between. This CDR3 spans 14 amino acids. Germline V gene sequence: CDR1 SQVTM, CDR2 ANQGSEA. This chain's CDR3 is CSVEAQLGSGEQFF. The CDR3 bases are TGCAGCGTTGAAGCTCAGCTAGGTTCGGGTGAGCAGTTCTTC.

The chain links TRBV19 to TRBJ2-4; D is unclear. The V gene lost 7 bases and the J gene lost 0 bases, with 7 bases spanning the gap. The CDR3 spans 13 residues. CDR1 is LNHDA, CDR2 SQIVND, per germline (reference sequence). The CDR3 DNA follows: TGTGCCAGTATTGGGGAAGCCAAAAACATTCAGTACTTC. Translation gives CASIGEAKNIQYF.

V and J are TRBV30 and TRBJ1-2, with D possibly TRBD1 on 6 matching bases. Per germline, CDR1 GTSNPN and CDR2 SVGIG (reference sequence). This CDR3 is 12 amino acids long. V was pared by 8 bases and J by 2 bases, with 12 bases between. The CDR3 nucleotides are TGTGCCACACAGGGCCTAAACTATGGCTACACCTTC. Protein: CATQGLNYGYTF. The variable domain in full, with the rest retrieved from reference TRBV30 and TRBJ1-2, is SQTIHQWPATLVQPVGSPLSLECTVEGTSNPNLYWYRQAAGRGLQLLFYSVGIGQISSEVPQNLSASRPQDRQFILSSKKLLLSDSGFYLCATQGLNYGYTFGSGTRLTVV.

This rearrangement joins TRBV29-1 to TRBJ2-3; TRBD2 agrees at 11 bases. The germline gives CDR1 SQVTM, CDR2 ANQGSEA. The length of the CDR3 is 13 residues. The V gene end was trimmed by 7 bases and the J gene end by 5 bases; junction bases not matched to a gene: 5. In DNA, the CDR3 is TGCAGCGGAACCGGGACTAGCGGAGATACGCAGTATTTT. It encodes CSGTGTSGDTQYF.

This clone has just a few counts. The chain has TRBV9 and TRBJ1-2; no reliable D call. Germline CDR1 is SGDLS and CDR2 is YYNGEE. This CDR3 region has 14 residues. V lost 0 bases, J lost 5 bases, and 11 bases lay in between. This CDR3 is CASSVGMGSYGYTF. The CDR3 DNA sequence: TGTGCCAGCAGCGTAGGGATGGGGTCGTATGGCTACACCTTC.

The gene calls are TRBV9 and TRBJ1-6; D unclear. Germline CDR1 SGDLS, CDR2 YYNGEE. This CDR3 contains 13 residues. V was trimmed by 0 bases and J by 7 bases, leaving 5 bases between them. The CDR3 region is CASSVGVNSPLHF. The CDR3 DNA follows: TGTGCCAGCAGCGTAGGGGTAAATTCACCCCTCCACTTT.

This chain joins TRBV29-1 and TRBJ2-2; D remains unclear. Trimming took 5 bases from V and 5 from J, leaving 6 bases between them. This CDR3 has 11 residues. CDR1 is SQVTM and CDR2 is ANQGSEA in the germline V gene. The CDR3 DNA is TGCAGCGTTTATCGGACCGGGGAGCTGTTTTTT. Protein sequence: CSVYRTGELFF.

CDR3 sequence reads: CSVGVGKVEKLFF. The CDR3 coding sequence is TGCAGCGTTGGGGTAGGGAAGGTTGAAAAACTGTTTTTT. The chain carries TRBV29-1 and TRBJ1-4; D not certain. The CDR3 has 13 amino acids. Trimming pared 4 bases from V and 7 bases from J, leaving 13 bases between. Germline V CDR1 and CDR2: SQVTM, ANQGSEA.

To note about this clone: The identical CDR3 is also encoded by other nucleotide sequences in the sample. V is TRBV30 and J is TRBJ1-1; D possibly corresponds to TRBD1 (6 bases). The V end was cut by 3 bases, the J end by 2 bases, with 7 bases between. Germline CDR1 is GTSNPN and CDR2 is SVGIG (reference sequence). The CDR3 runs to 12 residues. For the CDR3, the DNA is TGTGCCTGGAGGGGACAAAACACTGAAGCTTTCTTT. Translating it yields CAWRGQNTEAFF.

The CDR3 nucleotides are TGTGCCATCAGTGAGCAGGGACTAGCGTACACCGGGGAGCTGTTTTTT. Its protein product is CAISEQGLAYTGELFF. This rearrangement joins TRBV10-3 to TRBJ2-2; 10 bases are shared with TRBD2. The V segment lost 2 bases and the J segment 3 bases; nucleotides outside the gene matches: 3. The CDR3 has 16 residues. Germline V lookup: CDR1 ENHRY, CDR2 SYGVKD.

Comment on this clone: One end of the junction varies from germline; a read error may be responsible. The chain uses TRBV5-4 and TRBJ2-3; D gene unclear. The CDR3 length is 12 residues. CDR1 and CDR2 from the germline V gene are SGHNT and YYREEE (reference sequence). The CDR3 spells CASSQVGNTQYF. In nucleotides, the CDR3 is TGCGCCAGCAGCCAAGTAGGGAATACGCAGTATTTT.

The rearrangement uses TRBV9 and TRBJ2-3; D perhaps matches TRBD1 (6 bases). Germline CDR1 SGDLS, CDR2 YYNGEE. The CDR3 extends over 14 amino acids. Trimming cost V 0 bases and J 5 bases, with 10 bases left between them. DNA of the CDR3: TGTGCCAGCAGCGTAGTGACAGGTGGAGATACGCAGTATTTT. Amino acids: CASSVVTGGDTQYF.

CDR3 DNA: TGTGCCAGCAGTTCTGGGGTTTTGTACGAGCAGTACTTC. Translation gives CASSSGVLYEQYF. This chain joins TRBV27 and TRBJ2-7; D is undetermined. This CDR3 has 13 residues. Germline V CDR1 and CDR2: MNHEY, SMNVEV (reference sequence). Trimming took 4 bases from V and 4 from J, leaving 11 bases between them.

The rearrangement links TRBV18 to TRBJ2-5; D unresolved. CDR3 length: 12 amino acids. The germline V and J ends were trimmed by 3 bases and 5 bases, with 7 bases remaining between them. Germline V gene lookup returns CDR1 KGHSH and CDR2 LQKENI. CDR3 nucleotide sequence: TGTGCCAGCTCACCCAGTTTTGAGACCCAGTACTTC. Translated: CASSPSFETQYF. Based on the CDR3 plus reference TRBV18 and TRBJ2-5, the full variable domain is NAGVMQNPRHLVRRRGQEARLRCSPMKGHSHVYWYRQLPEEGLKFMVYLQKENIIDESGMPKERFSAEFPKEGPSILRIQQVVRGDSAAYFCASSPSFETQYFGPGTRLLVL.